These 27 T cell receptor beta chains share one sample of origin, sequenced in a study of patients and donors after allogeneic stem cell transplantation. In TCRdb, the RT-PCR reads were re-called with MiXCR into one record per CDR3 protein. The data show around 1,400 distinct CDR3 sequences, 4.5% to 6.5% seen once. The sample was blood, either unsorted or a sorted T cell fraction (not recorded which). All receptors derive from a human donor who was either an allogeneic HSCT recipient or a stem cell or donor lymphocyte infusion donor (not recorded which). It is not recorded whose cells these are; they may come from a transplant donor.

This clonotype ranks as medium-sized (0.01 to 0.1%). This rearrangement joins TRBV11-3 to TRBJ2-3, with no clear D. The CDR3 covers 14 residues. V lost 5 bases to trimming and J lost 2 bases, with 11 bases between them. CDR1 is SGHNT and CDR2 is YENEEA in the germline V gene. The CDR3 bases are TGTGCCAGCAGCCTCGCGTCCACCACAGATACGCAGTATTTT. It is translated as CASSLASTTDTQYF.

This clonotype appeared once. The chain employs TRBV20-1 and TRBJ2-3, with 12 positions matching TRBD2. The germline gives CDR1 DFQATT, CDR2 SNEGSKA (reference sequence). Unmatched junction bases numbered 6, after V lost 5 bases and J lost 6 bases. The CDR3 covers 14 residues. The CDR3 DNA reads as TGCAGTGCTGGACTAGCGGGACTGAGGGATACGCAGTATTTT. It is translated as CSAGLAGLRDTQYF.

This clonotype was observed a handful of times. The chain uses TRBV5-1 and TRBJ2-1, with D possibly TRBD1 on 7 matching bases. CDR1 SGHRS and CDR2 YFSETQ come from the germline V gene. The CDR3 runs to 14 residues. Trimming left V 4 bases short and J 8 bases short, with 16 bases between. The CDR3 here is CASSPQGGVYEQFF. The CDR3 DNA follows: TGCGCCAGCAGCCCCCAGGGGGGAGTCTATGAGCAGTTCTTC.

V is TRBV5-1 and J is TRBJ2-5, with D possibly matching TRBD1 (6 bases). The V and J ends lost 2 bases and 1 base respectively, with 9 bases between them. The CDR3 is 14 residues long. CDR1 and CDR2 (germline): SGHRS, YFSETQ. This CDR3 reads CASSLQGPQETQYF. The CDR3 nucleotides are TGCGCCAGCAGCTTACAGGGACCCCAAGAGACCCAGTACTTC.

The gene calls are TRBV3-1 and TRBJ2-1, with D unresolved. Germline values: CDR1 LGHDT, CDR2 YNNKEL (reference sequence). The CDR3 loop spans 13 amino acids. The V end lost 0 bases, the J end lost 9 bases, and 9 bases lay between the germline ends. The CDR3 reads CASSQESHFEQFF. In DNA form, the CDR3 reads TGTGCCAGCAGCCAAGAATCGCATTTTGAGCAGTTCTTC.

This clonotype is classed as medium-sized. V and J are TRBV7-6 and TRBJ2-2; the match to TRBD1 covers 7 bases. Trimming cost V 1 base and J 6 bases; bases outside gene matches: 2. Germline V CDR1 and CDR2: SGHVS, FNYEAQ. CDR3 length: 14 residues. This CDR3 reads CASSLGTGPGELFF. In nucleotides, the CDR3 is TGTGCCAGCAGCTTAGGGACAGGCCCCGGGGAGCTGTTTTTT. The full variable domain, in which reference TRBV7-6 and TRBJ2-2 provide the parts outside the CDR3, is GAGVSQSPRYKVTKRGQDVALRCDPISGHVSLYWYRQALGQGPEFLTYFNYEAQQDKSGLPNDRFSAERPEGSISTLTIQRTEQRDSAMYRCASSLGTGPGELFFGEGSRLTVL.

By proportion, this clonotype is medium-sized. The CDR3, as DNA: TGTGCCAGCAGCTGGGCATCCTACGGGTCCTCTGGGGCCAACGTCCTGACTTTC. It yields the protein CASSWASYGSSGANVLTF. The chain uses TRBV12-3 or TRBV12-4 and TRBJ2-6; D gene unclear. Trimming cost V 6 bases and J 0 bases, with 18 bases left between them. The CDR3 contains 18 residues.

This clonotype appeared a few times. V and J are TRBV5-1 and TRBJ2-1, with 7 nucleotides matching TRBD2. CDR1 and CDR2 from the germline V gene are SGHRS and YFSETQ. The CDR3 totals 14 residues. V trimming: 1 base; J trimming: 3 bases; junction bases outside the gene matches: 1. This CDR3 is CASSLQRGYNEQFF. DNA of the CDR3: TGCGCCAGCAGCTTGCAGCGGGGCTACAATGAGCAGTTCTTC.

In this sample, this clonotype is large. The CDR3 spells CASSFLTGGSYEQYF. The CDR3 region has the DNA TGTGCCAGCAGCTTCTTGACAGGGGGAAGCTACGAGCAGTACTTC. This chain joins TRBV11-2 and TRBJ2-7; 9 nucleotides agree with TRBD1. The V and J ends lost 3 bases and 3 bases, in that order; junction bases with no gene match: 6. The CDR3 has 15 amino acids. Germline CDR1 and CDR2: SGHAT and FQNNGV.

The V and J genes are TRBV28 and TRBJ2-1; D remains unclear. Germline V lookup: CDR1 MDHEN, CDR2 SYDVKM. V gave up 4 bases and J gave up 13 bases, with 11 bases separating them. This CDR3 contains 11 residues. CDR3 sequence: CASSSLMEQFF. CDR3 bases: TGTGCCAGCAGTTCTTTGATGGAACAGTTCTTC. Combining the CDR3 with reference TRBV28 and TRBJ2-1 gives the whole variable domain DVKVTQSSRYLVKRTGEKVFLECVQDMDHENMFWYRQDPGLGLRLIYFSYDVKMKEKGDIPEGYSVSREKKERFSLILESASTNQTSMYLCASSSLMEQFFGPGTRLTVL.

This clonotype is deemed medium-sized (0.01 to 0.1%). This rearrangement joins TRBV5-6 to TRBJ2-3; D remains ambiguous. The CDR3 totals 14 residues. Germline values: CDR1 SGHDT, CDR2 YYEEEE. V was pared by 1 base and J by 0 bases, with 6 bases between. For the CDR3, the DNA is TGTGCCAGCAGCTTGTTGGACAGCACAGATACGCAGTATTTT. Its translation is CASSLLDSTDTQYF. Complete variable domain (other parts from reference TRBV5-6 and TRBJ2-3): DAGVTQSPTHLIKTRGQQVTLRCSPKSGHDTVSWYQQALGQGPQFIFQYYEEEERQRGNFPDRFSGHQFPNYSSELNVNALLLGDSALYLCASSLLDSTDTQYFGPGTRLTVL.

J is TRBJ2-3 and V is TRBV5-6; 8 bases line up with TRBD2. This CDR3 has 14 residues. V lost 2 bases to trimming and J lost 8 bases; unmatched junction nucleotides: 7. The germline V gene has CDR1 SGHDT and CDR2 YYEEEE. The CDR3 sequence is CASSFTGGPLTQYF. The CDR3 DNA sequence: TGTGCCAGCAGCTTCACGGGAGGGCCTCTTACGCAGTATTTT.

In its sample, this clonotype is medium-sized. CDR3 in DNA: TGTGCCAGCAGCTTAGCCGGGACAGGGTTTTACAATGAGCAGTTCTTC. Its translation: CASSLAGTGFYNEQFF. This chain connects TRBV11-1 to TRBJ2-1; 9 bases are a match to TRBD1. CDR1 and CDR2 from the germline V gene are SGHAT and FQDESV (reference sequence). The J segment lost 4 bases and the V segment lost 0 bases, leaving 4 bases of the junction unmatched. CDR3 length equals 16 residues.

This chain uses TRBV2 with TRBJ2-1; 7 nucleotides line up with TRBD1. The CDR3 runs to 15 residues. The V gene end was trimmed by 6 bases and the J gene end by 0 bases; junction bases not matched to a gene: 5. Germline-derived CDR1 and CDR2 are SNHLY and FYNNEI. This CDR3 reads CASSEGQSSYNEQFF. CDR3 DNA sequence: TGTGCCAGCAGCGAGGGACAGAGCTCCTACAATGAGCAGTTCTTC. The variable domain in full, completed from reference TRBV2 and TRBJ2-1, reads EPEVTQTPSHQVTQMGQEVILRCVPISNHLYFYWYRQILGQKVEFLVSFYNNEISEKSEIFDDQFSVERPDGSNFTLKIRSTKLEDSAMYFCASSEGQSSYNEQFFGPGTRLTVL.

This clonotype is deemed medium-sized. V is TRBV6-5 and J is TRBJ2-4; 7 bases align to TRBD1. Germline V gene lookup returns CDR1 MNHEY and CDR2 SVGAGI. The CDR3 has 15 amino acids. Unmatched junction bases numbered 4, after V lost 4 bases and J lost 1 base. CDR3 protein: CASSSPGQAKNIQYF. The CDR3 DNA sequence: TGTGCCAGCAGTTCGCCGGGACAGGCCAAAAACATTCAGTACTTC.

This clonotype turned up a few times. The CDR3 DNA reads as TGTGCCAGCAACATGGCAGCCAGCACAGATACGCAGTATTTT. Protein product: CASNMAASTDTQYF. The rearrangement joins TRBV12-3 or TRBV12-4 to TRBJ2-3, with unresolved D. CDR3 length: 14 amino acids. V gave up 7 bases and J gave up 0 bases, with 11 bases separating them.

By share, this clonotype ranks as medium-sized. V and J are TRBV28 and TRBJ2-4; D assignment may be TRBD1 or TRBD2 (5 bases each). The CDR3 sequence is 15 residues long. The germline CDR1 and CDR2 sequences are MDHEN and SYDVKM. The V gene lost 4 bases and the J gene lost 6 bases, with 16 bases spanning the gap. The CDR3 here is CASSSQEARGNIQYF. CDR3 nucleotide sequence: TGTGCCAGCAGTTCCCAGGAGGCTAGGGGAAACATTCAGTACTTC. Looking up the rest from reference TRBV28 and TRBJ2-4 gives the full variable domain: DVKVTQSSRYLVKRTGEKVFLECVQDMDHENMFWYRQDPGLGLRLIYFSYDVKMKEKGDIPEGYSVSREKKERFSLILESASTNQTSMYLCASSSQEARGNIQYFGAGTRLSVL.

This clonotype is medium-sized in the sample. CDR3 DNA sequence: TGCAGCGTTAGGGAGGGGACCTCCGAGCAGTACTTC. Translated: CSVREGTSEQYF. The chain combines TRBV29-1 with TRBJ2-7; 7 bases map to TRBD2. V lost 5 bases and J lost 6; bases outside the gene matches: 7. CDR1 SQVTM and CDR2 ANQGSEA come from the germline V gene. The CDR3 contains 12 residues.

This clonotype is medium-sized in the sample. J is TRBJ2-1 and V is TRBV6-4; TRBD2 matches at 10 bases. The V segment lost 2 bases and the J segment 4 bases; nucleotides outside the gene matches: 5. Germline V gives CDR1 MRHNA, CDR2 SNTAGT. CDR3 size: 16 residues. The CDR3 spells CASSDLAGEGYNEQFF. The DNA of the CDR3 is TGTGCCAGCAGTGACCTAGCGGGAGAGGGGTACAATGAGCAGTTCTTC.

This rearrangement joins TRBV5-1 to TRBJ2-2, with unresolved D. The CDR3 covers 14 residues. The germline V gene encodes CDR1 SGHRS and CDR2 YFSETQ. Trimming cost V 6 bases and J 3 bases, with 12 bases left between them. The CDR3, as DNA: TGCGCCAGCACCAAAAGTCAGGACACCGGGGAGCTGTTTTTT. Translation gives CASTKSQDTGELFF. Looking up the rest from reference TRBV5-1 and TRBJ2-2 gives the full variable domain: KAGVTQTPRYLIKTRGQQVTLSCSPISGHRSVSWYQQTPGQGLQFLFEYFSETQRNKGNFPGRFSGRQFSNSRSEMNVSTLELGDSALYLCASTKSQDTGELFFGEGSRLTVL.

The V call is TRBV3-1, the J call TRBJ2-1, with TRBD2 as a possible D gene (6 bases). CDR1 LGHDT and CDR2 YNNKEL come from the germline V gene (reference sequence). Trimming removed 6 bases at V and 8 bases at J, with 17 bases between. This CDR3 has 14 residues. The CDR3 loop reads CASSLGTRGDEQFF. The CDR3 DNA follows: TGTGCCAGCAGTCTCGGGACTCGAGGGGATGAGCAGTTCTTC.

This clonotype qualifies as medium-sized. The J gene is TRBJ1-5, the V gene TRBV28; maybe TRBD1 (5 bases). The V end was cut by 2 bases, the J end by 7 bases, with 9 bases between. Germline V CDR1 and CDR2: MDHEN, SYDVKM. The CDR3 has 13 residues. The CDR3 coding sequence is TGTGCCAGCAGTTTACAGGGCTGGCAGCCCCAGCATTTT. Its translation: CASSLQGWQPQHF.

In its sample, this clonotype ranks as medium-sized. The CDR3 DNA follows: TGCGCCAGCAGCCGGGGAGTGAACACTGAAGCTTTCTTT. Translating it yields CASSRGVNTEAFF. V gene TRBV10-1 combines with J gene TRBJ1-1; D remains ambiguous. The CDR3 extends over 13 amino acids. Germline-derived CDR1 and CDR2 are WNHNN and SYGVQD (reference sequence). Trimming removed 6 bases from V and 0 bases from J, with 8 bases in between.

This clonotype was seen more than once but under ten times. This chain joins TRBV7-2 and TRBJ2-2; TRBD2 matches at 12 bases. V trimming: 3 bases; J trimming: 5 bases; junction bases outside the gene matches: 7. This CDR3 spans 17 amino acids. Germline lookup yields CDR1 SGHTA and CDR2 FQGNSA. The CDR3 sequence is CASSLWLAGGRTGELFF. In DNA form, the CDR3 reads TGTGCCAGCAGCTTGTGGCTAGCGGGAGGGCGGACCGGGGAGCTGTTTTTT.

This clonotype was detected once. V is TRBV5-1 and J is TRBJ2-1; 7 positions match TRBD1. The V gene end was trimmed by 4 bases and the J gene end by 5 bases; junction bases not matched to a gene: 3. Germline V gene lookup returns CDR1 SGHRS and CDR2 YFSETQ. The CDR3 has 13 amino acids. This chain's CDR3 is CASSRQGDNEQFF. The CDR3 DNA sequence: TGCGCCAGCAGCAGACAGGGAGACAATGAGCAGTTCTTC. Combining the CDR3 with reference TRBV5-1 and TRBJ2-1 gives the whole variable domain KAGVTQTPRYLIKTRGQQVTLSCSPISGHRSVSWYQQTPGQGLQFLFEYFSETQRNKGNFPGRFSGRQFSNSRSEMNVSTLELGDSALYLCASSRQGDNEQFFGPGTRLTVL.

Judged by abundance, this clonotype is medium-sized. The gene calls are TRBV5-1 and TRBJ2-2; D unclear. CDR1 SGHRS and CDR2 YFSETQ come from the germline V gene. Trimming took off 4 bases at V and 7 bases at J, with 11 bases between the two ends. The CDR3 contains 13 residues. The CDR3 DNA sequence: TGCGCCAGCAGCCGGCCGCCGGGCGGGGAGCTGTTTTTT. Amino acid sequence: CASSRPPGGELFF.

This clonotype qualifies as medium-sized (0.01 to 0.1%). The chain is built from TRBV18 and TRBJ2-7, with TRBD1 matching over 9 bases. V shed 4 bases and J 4 bases; nucleotides not matched to a gene: 2. Germline V gives CDR1 KGHSH, CDR2 LQKENI. CDR3 length equals 13 residues. CDR3 residues: CASSRDRAYEQYF. CDR3 DNA sequence: TGTGCCAGCTCACGGGACAGGGCGTACGAGCAGTACTTC.